The 16 T cell receptor beta chains below were found in one sample sequenced in a study of radiotherapy plus CTLA-4 blockade in lung cancer (dated by TCRdb to the late 2010s). Preparation of the library involved the immunoSEQ multiplex PCR assay. TCRdb limited this immuneACCESS table to in-frame rearrangements with V and J called. A share of clones is missing; checked studies link under half to unresolved V genes, and the rest is unexplained. This sample gives roughly 90,000 clones in total; 70% to 90% of them show up just once. Of the sample, 4.5% to 6% is held by the ten largest clones. Sequencing was performed on peripheral blood, taken from a patient treated with radiotherapy plus ipilimumab. These receptors were collected from a human donor with non-small cell lung cancer that progressed on radiotherapy plus ipilimumab.

The rearrangement links TRBV19 to TRBJ1-3; D uncertain. The CDR3 loop spans 13 amino acids. The germline V and J ends were trimmed by 8 bases and 4 bases, with 12 bases remaining between them. Germline CDR1 reads LNHDA; CDR2 reads SQIVND (reference sequence). For the CDR3, the DNA is TGTGCCAGTGTCGGCTTTGCGGGAAACACCATATATTTT. It encodes CASVGFAGNTIYF.

The chain combines TRBV7-8 with TRBJ1-1; no firm D call. Germline assignment: CDR1 SGHVS and CDR2 FQNEAQ. The CDR3 consists of 15 residues. V shed 1 base and J shed 1 base, with 10 bases lying between them. The CDR3 loop reads CASSLDVGENTEAFF. In nucleotides, the CDR3 is TGTGCCAGCAGCTTAGATGTGGGTGAGAACACTGAAGCTTTCTTT.

The chain couples TRBV9 to TRBJ2-3; D remains ambiguous. The CDR3 totals 13 residues. V dropped 3 bases and J dropped 14 bases, with 19 bases sitting between them. CDR1 and CDR2 (germline): SGDLS, YYNGEE. The CDR3 loop reads CASSAVGESLLYF. The CDR3 DNA reads as TGTGCCAGCAGCGCCGTCGGTGAGTCCCTTCTGTATTTT.

This chain connects TRBV19 to TRBJ1-2, with D uncertain. With 5 bases removed from V and 5 bases from J, the gap between germline ends came to 15 bases. Germline V CDR1 and CDR2: LNHDA, SQIVND (reference sequence). The CDR3 is made up of 14 amino acids. CDR3: CASSRLGRSYGYTF. CDR3 nucleotide sequence: TGTGCCAGTAGTCGGCTAGGGAGAAGTTATGGCTACACCTTC.

A few counts support this clone. This chain joins TRBV5-1 and TRBJ1-5, with TRBD1 matching over 9 bases. With 4 bases clipped from V and 7 bases from J, the junction kept 9 bases outside the gene matches. Germline CDR1 and CDR2: SGHRS and YFSETQ. The CDR3 loop spans 15 amino acids. Here the CDR3 reads CASSPGTGRRQPQHF. The CDR3 DNA follows: TGCGCCAGCAGCCCGGGGACAGGGAGAAGGCAGCCCCAGCATTTT. Using reference TRBV5-1 and TRBJ1-5 for the parts outside the CDR3, the full variable domain is KAGVTQTPRYLIKTRGQQVTLSCSPISGHRSVSWYQQTPGQGLQFLFEYFSETQRNKGNFPGRFSGRQFSNSRSEMNVSTLELGDSALYLCASSPGTGRRQPQHFGDGTRLSIL.

CDR3 DNA sequence: TGTGCCAGCGGTTCACGGGGCCCCCTTAACCCTAACTATGGCTACACCTTC. Its protein is CASGSRGPLNPNYGYTF. The V gene is TRBV7-9, the J gene TRBJ1-2, with D tentatively TRBD1 (5 bases). The germline CDR1 and CDR2 sequences are SEHNR and FQNEAQ (reference sequence). CDR3 length: 17 residues. V gave up 8 bases and J gave up 0 bases, with 22 bases separating them.

The chain couples TRBV19 to TRBJ2-1; TRBD2 matches at 11 bases. Looked up from germline, CDR1 is LNHDA and CDR2 is SQIVND (reference sequence). CDR3 length: 15 residues. Trimming at V came to 6 bases and at J to 5 bases, leaving 6 bases not matched to a gene. For the CDR3, the DNA is TGTGCCAGTAGACCCGGGACTAGCGGTGACAATGAGCAGTTCTTC. Protein product: CASRPGTSGDNEQFF.

This clone was seen more than once but under ten times. The chain links TRBV10-3 to TRBJ2-7; 7 bases line up with TRBD1. Germline CDR1 ENHRY, CDR2 SYGVKD. The CDR3 runs 15 residues. Losses at the gene ends were 2 bases for V and 1 base for J; bases not matched to a gene: 5. The CDR3 is CAISEGQVRSYEQYF. CDR3 DNA sequence: TGTGCCATCAGTGAGGGACAGGTTAGGTCCTACGAGCAGTACTTC.

The chain is built from TRBV30 and TRBJ2-5; D gene unclear. This CDR3 spans 12 amino acids. Trimming removed 2 bases at V and 2 bases at J, with 6 bases between. Germline CDR1 reads GTSNPN; CDR2 reads SVGIG (reference sequence). CDR3: CAWSLTQETQYF. DNA for the CDR3: TGTGCCTGGAGTTTGACTCAAGAGACCCAGTACTTC. Supplemented by reference TRBV30 and TRBJ2-5, the full variable domain reads SQTIHQWPATLVQPVGSPLSLECTVEGTSNPNLYWYRQAAGRGLQLLFYSVGIGQISSEVPQNLSASRPQDRQFILSSKKLLLSDSGFYLCAWSLTQETQYFGPGTRLLVL.

CDR3 region: CASSLDGNQPQHF. The CDR3 DNA reads as TGTGCCAGCAGCCTTGACGGCAATCAGCCCCAGCATTTT. The rearrangement links TRBV11-3 to TRBJ1-5, with no clear D. Trimming stripped 5 bases from V and 2 bases from J, with 7 bases between. Per germline, CDR1 SGHNT and CDR2 YENEEA. CDR3 length: 13 amino acids.

This chain links TRBV2 with TRBJ1-5; possible D gene TRBD1, 5 bases. CDR1 and CDR2 from the germline V gene are SNHLY and FYNNEI. Trimming removed 6 bases at V and 0 bases at J, with 9 bases between. There are 14 residues in the CDR3. CDR3 nucleotide sequence: TGTGCCAGCAGACAGGAAATTAGCAATCAGCCCCAGCATTTT. This translates into CASRQEISNQPQHF.

The chain has TRBV9 and TRBJ2-1, with 7 bases matching TRBD2. This CDR3 contains 15 residues. Germline CDR1 is SGDLS and CDR2 is YYNGEE. Trimming at V came to 0 bases and at J to 6 bases, leaving 6 bases not matched to a gene. DNA of the CDR3: TGTGCCAGCAGCGTAGCCGGGGGGACCTCCAATGAGCAGTTCTTC. It translates to CASSVAGGTSNEQFF.

The genes are TRBV5-1 and TRBJ1-2; D unclear. Germline lookup yields CDR1 SGHRS and CDR2 YFSETQ. The V end lost 0 bases, the J end lost 0 bases, and 3 bases lay between the germline ends. This CDR3 contains 13 residues. The CDR3 here is CASSLESNYGYTF. The DNA for the CDR3 is TGCGCCAGCAGCTTGGAATCTAACTATGGCTACACCTTC.

J is TRBJ1-1 and V is TRBV21-1; TRBD1 was called by the table and not checked on the DNA. TRBV21-1 is designated a pseudogene. The CDR3 length is 14 residues. The CDR3 protein is CASSGQEVDTEAFF. CDR3 sequence (DNA): TGTGCCAGCAGCGGACAGGAGGTGGACACTGAAGCTTTCTTT.

This chain uses TRBV5-1 with TRBJ2-7, with 11 bases that match TRBD1. J was trimmed by 3 bases and V by 4 bases; bases with no gene match: 6. The CDR3 consists of 15 residues. The V gene's germline CDR1 is SGHRS and CDR2 YFSETQ. Written as DNA, the CDR3 is TGCGCCAGCAGCCCGGGACAGGGGGGGATCTACGAGCAGTACTTC. The encoded protein is CASSPGQGGIYEQYF.

The V and J genes are TRBV7-2 and TRBJ1-2; unclear D gene. Between the trimmed V and J ends, which lost 1 base and 1 base, there was a span of 13 bases. The CDR3 spans 16 residues. Germline V CDR1 and CDR2: SGHTA, FQGNSA. The CDR3 region is CASSLDPIRNNYGYTF. CDR3 sequence (DNA): TGTGCCAGCAGCTTAGACCCTATACGAAATAACTATGGCTACACCTTC.